Included here is one T cell receptor beta chain sequence, with context. The antigen remains undetermined. The sample comes from a study of CD4+ T cells in melanoma. Study results and limitations: Diverse differentiation states were reported for melanoma neoantigen-specific CD4+ T cells. A reported correlation linked neoantigen-specific CD4+ T cells to CD8+, macrophage and B cell function.

Data came from immunoSEQ multiplex PCR; TCRdb stores just in-frame clones and leaves some out. The table includes under 20,000 clones, about 72% detected once. The sample consisted of cells from a culture (not recorded whether cultured in vitro). This clonotype was obtained from a human donor with melanoma.

The chain's CDR3 is CASGGVGDGIQYF. CDR3 nucleotides: TGTGCCAGCGGTGGGGTGGGGGATGGCATTCAGTACTTC. The chain recombines TRBV6-1 with TRBJ2-4, with D perhaps TRBD1 or TRBD2 (5 bases each). CDR3 size: 13 residues. Trimming removed 8 bases at V and 9 bases at J, with 17 bases between. Germline V gives CDR1 MNHNS, CDR2 SASEGT.